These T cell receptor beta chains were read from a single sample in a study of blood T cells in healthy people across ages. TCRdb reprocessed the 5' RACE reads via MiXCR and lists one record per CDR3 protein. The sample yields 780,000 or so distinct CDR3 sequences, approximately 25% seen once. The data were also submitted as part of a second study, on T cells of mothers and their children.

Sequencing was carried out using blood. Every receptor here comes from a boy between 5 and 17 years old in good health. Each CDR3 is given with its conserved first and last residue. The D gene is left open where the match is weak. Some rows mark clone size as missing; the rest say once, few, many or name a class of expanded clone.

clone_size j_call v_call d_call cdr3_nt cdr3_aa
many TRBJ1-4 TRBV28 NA TGTGCCAGCAGTTTGGGTCTTAATGAAAAACTGTTTTTT CASSLGLNEKLFF
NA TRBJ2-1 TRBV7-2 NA TGTGCCAGCACGTTACGGAAGGATGAGCAGTTCTTC CASTLRKDEQFF
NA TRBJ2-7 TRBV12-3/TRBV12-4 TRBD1 TGTGCCAGCAGTCCCCCGACAGGGCGCTTGGGAGAGCAGTACTTC CASSPPTGRLGEQYF
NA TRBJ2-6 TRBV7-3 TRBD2 TGTGCCAGCAGCTCGGGCCTAGCGGGCTCCTCTGGGGCCAACGTCCTGACTTTC CASSSGLAGSSGANVLTF
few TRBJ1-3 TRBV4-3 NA TGCGCCAGCAGCCTACGTGCCCAGGGTGCCTACGCGGGAAACACCATATATTTT CASSLRAQGAYAGNTIYF
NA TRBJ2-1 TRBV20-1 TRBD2 TGCAGTGCTAGATCGTCTAGCGGGAGCTCCTACAATGAGCAGTTCTTC CSARSSSGSSYNEQFF
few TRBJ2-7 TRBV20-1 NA TGCAGTGCTAGAGTGACAGCCACCTACGAGCAGTACTTC CSARVTATYEQYF
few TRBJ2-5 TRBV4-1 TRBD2 TGCGCCAGCAGCCAACTTCCCGGGGGGGAGCAGTACTTC CASSQLPGGEQYF
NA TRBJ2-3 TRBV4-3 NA TGCGCCAGCAGCCAAGATTGGCGCCCAGATACGCAGTATTTT CASSQDWRPDTQYF
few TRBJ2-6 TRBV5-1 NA TGCGCCAGCAGCTTGGGGACAGATTACGTCTCTGGGGCCAACGTCCTGACTTTC CASSLGTDYVSGANVLTF
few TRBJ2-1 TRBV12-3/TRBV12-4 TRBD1 TGTGCCAGCAGTCGACAGGGTCCCGATGAGCAGTTCTTC CASSRQGPDEQFF
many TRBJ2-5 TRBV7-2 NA TGTGCCAGCAGCTTAGTCGGCAGGGAAGAGACCCAGTACTTC CASSLVGREETQYF
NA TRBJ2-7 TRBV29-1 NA TGCAGCGTTGAAGGGACAACCTACGAGCAGTACTTC CSVEGTTYEQYF
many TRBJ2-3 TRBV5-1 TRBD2 TGTGCCAGCAGACTAGCGGGAGATACGCAGTATTTT CASRLAGDTQYF
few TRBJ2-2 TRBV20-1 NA TGCAGTGCTAGAGATAATATGGGGGTCGGGGAGCTGTTTTTT CSARDNMGVGELFF
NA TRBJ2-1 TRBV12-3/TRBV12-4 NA TGTGCCAGCAGTAAACTGGACACCCGTTTCAATGAGCAGTTCTTC CASSKLDTRFNEQFF
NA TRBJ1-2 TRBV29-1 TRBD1 TGCAGCGTTGAAGGGGACAGCGACTCAGTGTATGGCTACACCTTC CSVEGDSDSVYGYTF
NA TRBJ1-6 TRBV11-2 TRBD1 TGTGCCAGCAGCTTAGTAGCGGGATGGACAGGGTCCCCCTATAATTCACCCCTCCACTTT CASSLVAGWTGSPYNSPLHF
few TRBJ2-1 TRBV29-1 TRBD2 TGCAGCGTTGAAGATGAAGCTAGCGGGAGATGGGATGAGCAGTTCTTC CSVEDEASGRWDEQFF
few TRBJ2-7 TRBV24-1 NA TGTGCCACCAGTGACGGGACGGGATCCTACGAGCAGTACTTC CATSDGTGSYEQYF
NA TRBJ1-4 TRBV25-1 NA TGTGCCAGCAGTGAATACAGAACTAATGAAAAACTGTTTTTT CASSEYRTNEKLFF
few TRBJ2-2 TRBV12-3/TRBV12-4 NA TGTGCCAGCATCGCCCATCGGGACGTGAACACCGGGGAGCTGTTTTTT CASIAHRDVNTGELFF
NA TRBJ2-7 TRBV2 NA TGTGCCATTGAGGTCCAGGGCCCCTACGAGCAGTACTTC CAIEVQGPYEQYF
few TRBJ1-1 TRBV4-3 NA TGCGCCAGCAGCCAAGATAATGGGGACACTGAAGCTTTCTTT CASSQDNGDTEAFF
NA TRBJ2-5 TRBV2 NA TGTGCCAGCACTTGGACGGTTGGTTCGGAGTACTTC CASTWTVGSEYF
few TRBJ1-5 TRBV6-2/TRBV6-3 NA TGTGCCAGCAGTTACTTCGGGGGGCCCAATCAGCCCCAGCATTTT CASSYFGGPNQPQHF
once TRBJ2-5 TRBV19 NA TGTGCCAGTAGTCCGAGTCGGCGGCCCGGAGAGACCCAGTACTTC CASSPSRRPGETQYF
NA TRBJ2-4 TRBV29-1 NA TGCAGCGCCTTGGGCGGGCAAAACATTCAGTACTTC CSALGGQNIQYF
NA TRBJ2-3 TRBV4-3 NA TGCGCCAGCAGCCAAGGACTGGACTACACAGATACGCAGTATTTT CASSQGLDYTDTQYF
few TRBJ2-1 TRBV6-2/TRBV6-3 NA TGTGCCAGCAGTTACTCCCTCTTTGGATACAATGAGCAGTTCTTC CASSYSLFGYNEQFF
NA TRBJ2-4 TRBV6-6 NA TGTGCCAGCAGTTACGAACAGGTAGCCAAAAACATTCAGTACTTC CASSYEQVAKNIQYF
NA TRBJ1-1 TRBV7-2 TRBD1 TGTGCCAGCAGCCCACAGGGGGCCTGGAACACTGAAGCTTTCTTT CASSPQGAWNTEAFF
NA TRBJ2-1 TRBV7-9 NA TGTGCCAGCAGCTTAGGGGGGGTGAAGAACAATGAGCAGTTCTTC CASSLGGVKNNEQFF
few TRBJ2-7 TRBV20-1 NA TGCAGTGCCGCACCAGGACGGCGACTCTACGAGCAGTACTTC CSAAPGRRLYEQYF
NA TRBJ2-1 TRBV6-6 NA TGTGCCAGCAGCCGAAACCCACCCAATGAGCAGTTCTTC CASSRNPPNEQFF
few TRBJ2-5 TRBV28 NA TGTGCCAGCAGTTTACCTCAGGGACGTGCGGAGACCCAGTACTTC CASSLPQGRAETQYF
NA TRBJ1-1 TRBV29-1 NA TGCAGCGTTGGTAGGGGTTTTAACACTGAAGCTTTCTTT CSVGRGFNTEAFF
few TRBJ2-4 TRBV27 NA TGTGCCAGCAGCCCAGTAGGGGGGACCAAAAACATTCAGTACTTC CASSPVGGTKNIQYF
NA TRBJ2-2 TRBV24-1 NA TGTGCCACCAGTGATTTGTCGAGTACAGGGAAGACCGGGGAGCTGTTTTTT CATSDLSSTGKTGELFF
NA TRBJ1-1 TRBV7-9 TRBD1 TGTGCCAGCAGCCCAGACAGGGGCGGAACTGAAGCTTTCTTT CASSPDRGGTEAFF
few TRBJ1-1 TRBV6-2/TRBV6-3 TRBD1 TGTGCCAGCAGTTACGGGGCAGGGGGCTACACTGAAGCTTTCTTT CASSYGAGGYTEAFF
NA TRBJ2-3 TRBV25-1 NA TGTGCCAGCAGTGACACAACGAGGGGACTCGCAGATACGCAGTATTTT CASSDTTRGLADTQYF
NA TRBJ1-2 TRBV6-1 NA TGTGCCAGCAGTGAAACGACCCCTACTAACTATGGCTACACCTTC CASSETTPTNYGYTF
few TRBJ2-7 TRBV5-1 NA TGCGCCAGCAGCTTGCCCCCTTCGACAGGAACCAACGAGCAGTACTTC CASSLPPSTGTNEQYF
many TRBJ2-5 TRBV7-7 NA TGTGCTAGCAGCTTAGGGGTCCGAGGAGAGACCCAGTACTTC CASSLGVRGETQYF
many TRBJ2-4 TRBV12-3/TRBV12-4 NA TGTGCCAGCAGTTTAGGGGACGGTAAAAACATTCAGTACTTC CASSLGDGKNIQYF
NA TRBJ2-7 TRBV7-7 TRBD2 TGTGCCAGCAGCTCCGGACTAGCGGGGGACGAGCAGTACTTC CASSSGLAGDEQYF
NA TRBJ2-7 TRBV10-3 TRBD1 TGTGCCATCACCGGGACAGGGTACGAGCAGTACTTC CAITGTGYEQYF
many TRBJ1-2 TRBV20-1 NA TGCAGTGCTGGCCAGGGCTTGGTTGGTGGCTACACCTTC CSAGQGLVGGYTF
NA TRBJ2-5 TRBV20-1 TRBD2 TGCAGTGCTAGGGAAAGCGGGAGACCACAAGAGACCCAGTACTTC CSARESGRPQETQYF
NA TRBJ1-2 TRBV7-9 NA TGTGCCAGCAGCCGGTCGGGAGCTAACTATGGCTACACCTTC CASSRSGANYGYTF